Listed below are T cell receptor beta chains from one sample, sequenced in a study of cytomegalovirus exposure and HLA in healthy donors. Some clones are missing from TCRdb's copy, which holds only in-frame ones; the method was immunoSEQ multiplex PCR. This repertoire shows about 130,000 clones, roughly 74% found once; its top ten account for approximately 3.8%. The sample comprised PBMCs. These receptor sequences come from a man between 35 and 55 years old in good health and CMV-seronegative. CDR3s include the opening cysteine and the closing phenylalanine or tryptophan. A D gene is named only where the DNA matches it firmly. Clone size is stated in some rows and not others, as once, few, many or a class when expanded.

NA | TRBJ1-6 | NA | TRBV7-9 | TGTGCCAGCAGCTTGGGGGGGCTGGATTATTCACCCCTCCACTTT | CASSLGGLDYSPLHF
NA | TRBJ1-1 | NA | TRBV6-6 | TGTGCCAGCCTACGGGAGGGCCAGGGGAACACTGAAGCTTTCTTT | CASLREGQGNTEAFF
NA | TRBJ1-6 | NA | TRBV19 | TGTGCCAGTAGTATAGGGAGTTTGGATAGGGGTCCAAGAGGATCCTATAATTCACCCCTCCACTTT | CASSIGSLDRGPRGSYNSPLHF
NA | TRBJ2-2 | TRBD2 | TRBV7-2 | TGTGCCAGCAGCTTGGTGGCGGCGGGGGCCGGGGAGCTGTTTTTT | CASSLVAAGAGELFF
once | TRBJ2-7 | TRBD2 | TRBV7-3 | TGTGCCAGCAGCTTAACGCCTAGCGGTTTCTACGAGCAGTACTTC | CASSLTPSGFYEQYF
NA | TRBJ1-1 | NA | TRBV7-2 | TGTGCCAGCAGCTTATTATATCCGGGGTTGAACACTGAAGCTTTCTTT | CASSLLYPGLNTEAFF
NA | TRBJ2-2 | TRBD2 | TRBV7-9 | TGTGCCAGCAGCCCTGGGGGGACTAGCGGGAACACCGGGGAGCTGTTTTTT | CASSPGGTSGNTGELFF
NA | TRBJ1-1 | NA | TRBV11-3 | TGTGCCAGCAGCCCCTCGGGAAAAAGGACTGAAGCTTTCTTT | CASSPSGKRTEAFF
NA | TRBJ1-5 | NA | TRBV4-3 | TGCGCCAGCAGCCAAGATAGAGCGGGAGGGTTGCAGCCCCAGCATTTT | CASSQDRAGGLQPQHF
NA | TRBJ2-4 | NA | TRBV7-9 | TGTGCCAGCAGCCCCTCGGGGACCAAAAACATTCAGTACTTC | CASSPSGTKNIQYF
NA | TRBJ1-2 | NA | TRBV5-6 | TGTGCCAGCAGCTTGGGGCCTCCGAACCTTCCCTTCCCCTACACCTTC | CASSLGPPNLPFPYTF
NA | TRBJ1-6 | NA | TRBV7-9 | TGTGCCAGCAGCCCCCGGGACACCGGCGATTCACCCCTCCACTTT | CASSPRDTGDSPLHF
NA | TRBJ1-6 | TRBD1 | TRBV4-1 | TGCGCCAGCAGCCAGTCAGGACAGGAAAATTCACCCCTCCACTTT | CASSQSGQENSPLHF
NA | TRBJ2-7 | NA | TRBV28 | TGTGCCAGCAGTTTTCGGTTCGGAGTAAGTGACTACGAGCAGTACTTC | CASSFRFGVSDYEQYF
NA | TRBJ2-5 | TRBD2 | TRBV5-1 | TGCGCCAGCAGCTTGGCTCCTAGCGGGGGAGGTCAAGAGACCCAGTACTTC | CASSLAPSGGGQETQYF
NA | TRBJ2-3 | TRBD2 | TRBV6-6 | TGTGCCAGCAGTATTAGCGGGGGTAGAGATACGCAGTATTTT | CASSISGGRDTQYF
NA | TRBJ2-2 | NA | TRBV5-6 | TGTGCCAGCAGCTTGGACTACACCGGGGAGCTGTTTTTT | CASSLDYTGELFF
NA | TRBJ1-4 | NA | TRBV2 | TGTGCCAGCAGTGAGCAGGGAAAACTGTTTTTT | CASSEQGKLFF
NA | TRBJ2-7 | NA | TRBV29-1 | TGCAGCGCCCGGGTTGTATACGAGCAGTACTTC | CSARVVYEQYF
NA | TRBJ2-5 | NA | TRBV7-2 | TGTGCCAGCAGCTTAGCGAGGGGGATGAGGCGGGAGACCCAGTACTTC | CASSLARGMRRETQYF
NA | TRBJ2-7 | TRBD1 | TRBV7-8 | TGTGCCAGCAGTCGCCTGGGACAGGGGGACTACGAGCAGTACTTC | CASSRLGQGDYEQYF
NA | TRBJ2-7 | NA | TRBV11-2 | TGTGCCAGCAGCTTCCCCTCCCGGAAGGAGGCAGGGGCCATCTACGAGCAGTACTTC | CASSFPSRKEAGAIYEQYF
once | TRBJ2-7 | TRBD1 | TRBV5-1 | TGCGCCAGCAGCCAGGACAGGGGTGGTTACGAGCAGTACTTC | CASSQDRGGYEQYF
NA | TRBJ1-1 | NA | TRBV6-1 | TGTGCCAGCAGTGAATTCCTAGTCAACACTGAAGCTTTCTTT | CASSEFLVNTEAFF
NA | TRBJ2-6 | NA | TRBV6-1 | TGTGCCAGCAGTGAATGGGTGCGGAGCTCTGGGGCCAACGTCCTGACTTTC | CASSEWVRSSGANVLTF
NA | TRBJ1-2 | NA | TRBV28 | TGTGCCAGCAGTGCCGGTGTTGGCTACACCTTC | CASSAGVGYTF
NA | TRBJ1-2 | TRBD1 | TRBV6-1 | TGTGCCAGCAGTTCACAGGGGACGAGCGGCTACACCTTC | CASSSQGTSGYTF
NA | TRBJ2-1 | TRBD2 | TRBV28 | TGTGCCAGCAGTTTATCCAAGCGGGACCGGTTCTTC | CASSLSKRDRFF
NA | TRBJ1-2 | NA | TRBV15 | TGTGCCACCAGCACGAAGAGAGGGACAACTAACTATGGCTACACCTTC | CATSTKRGTTNYGYTF
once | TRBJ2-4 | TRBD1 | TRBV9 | TGTGCCAGCAGCGAAGGGGGGACAGGGGGAGACATTCAGTACTTC | CASSEGGTGGDIQYF
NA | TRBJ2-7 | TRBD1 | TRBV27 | TGTGCCAGCAGTCTCGGGACAGGTAGCTCCTACGAGCAGTACTTC | CASSLGTGSSYEQYF
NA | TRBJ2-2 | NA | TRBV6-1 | TGTGCCAGCAGTGAATATCAGGGGCTTGGGGCCGGGGAGCTGTTTTTT | CASSEYQGLGAGELFF
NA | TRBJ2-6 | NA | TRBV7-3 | TGTGCCAGCAGCCAACAGGGCCCTGGGGCCAACGTCCTGACTTTC | CASSQQGPGANVLTF
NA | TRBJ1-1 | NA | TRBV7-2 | TGTGCCAGCAGCACGCACAGGGCGGAAGCTTTCTTT | CASSTHRAEAFF
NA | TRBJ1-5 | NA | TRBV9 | TGTGCCAGCAGCGTCGGGTTTTATCAGCCCCAGCATTTT | CASSVGFYQPQHF
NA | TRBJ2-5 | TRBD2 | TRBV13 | TGTGCCAGCAGCTACGCACTAGCGGGTTTAAAGACCCAGTACTTC | CASSYALAGLKTQYF
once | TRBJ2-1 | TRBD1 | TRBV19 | TGTGCCAGTAGTAACAGGGGGCTGGATGAGCAGTTCTTC | CASSNRGLDEQFF
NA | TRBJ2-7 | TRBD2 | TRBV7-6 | TGTGCCAGCAGCTTATTAGCGGGGGCGGGTGGCGAGCAGTACTTC | CASSLLAGAGGEQYF
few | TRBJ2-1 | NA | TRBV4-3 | TGCGCCAGCAGCCAAGATCGGAGAAAGCAGTTCTTC | CASSQDRRKQFF
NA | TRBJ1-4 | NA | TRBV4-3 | TGCGCCAGCAGCCAAGATAATGGGGGCCCCGGGGAAAAACTGTTTTTT | CASSQDNGGPGEKLFF
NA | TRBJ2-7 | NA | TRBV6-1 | TGTGCCAGCAGTGAACCGGGGAGGACCGGGGGCGAGCAGTACTTC | CASSEPGRTGGEQYF
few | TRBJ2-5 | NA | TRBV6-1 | TGTGCCAGCAGTGTCTTACAAGAGACCCAGTACTTC | CASSVLQETQYF
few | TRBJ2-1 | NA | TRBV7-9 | TGTGCCAGCAGCCTAGTAGAGTACAATGAGCAGTTCTTC | CASSLVEYNEQFF
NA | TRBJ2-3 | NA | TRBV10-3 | TGTGCCATCAGTGAGTCTAGAGGAGATACGCAGTATTTT | CAISESRGDTQYF
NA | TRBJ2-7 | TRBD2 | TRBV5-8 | TGTGCCAGCAGCCACCCCGGGACTAGCGGGGACTACGAGCAGTACTTC | CASSHPGTSGDYEQYF
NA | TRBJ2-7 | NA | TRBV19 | TGTGCCAGTAGTACAGGGAAATCCTACGAGCAGTACTTC | CASSTGKSYEQYF
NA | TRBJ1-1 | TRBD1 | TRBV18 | TGTGCCAGCTCCAGGGCCCTTCAGGGGGCTGAAGCTTTCTTT | CASSRALQGAEAFF
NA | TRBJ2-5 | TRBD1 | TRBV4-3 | TGCGCCAGCAGTCTCAACAGGGGGTATGAGACCCAGTACTTC | CASSLNRGYETQYF
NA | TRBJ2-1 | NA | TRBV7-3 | TGTGCCAGCAGCCAAACGACAAGTTCGACAGGTGAGCAGTTCTTC | CASSQTTSSTGEQFF
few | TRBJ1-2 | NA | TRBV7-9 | TGTGCCAGCAGCTTTGGTAGCCAAAATCCCTATGGCTACACCTTC | CASSFGSQNPYGYTF
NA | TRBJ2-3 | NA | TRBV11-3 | TGTGCCAGCAGCCTCAACCGCGGAGATACGCAGTATTTT | CASSLNRGDTQYF
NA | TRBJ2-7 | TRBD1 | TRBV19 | TGTGCCAGTAGCTCACGATCAGGGGGCTCCTACGAGCAGTACTTC | CASSSRSGGSYEQYF
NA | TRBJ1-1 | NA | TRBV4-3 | TGCGCCAGCAGCCAAGGAAACCGGGAAAGGAACACTGAAGCTTTCTTT | CASSQGNRERNTEAFF
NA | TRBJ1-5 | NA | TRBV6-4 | TGTGCCAGCAGTGAGGAGCGGGGCAGTCAGCCCCAGCATTTT | CASSEERGSQPQHF
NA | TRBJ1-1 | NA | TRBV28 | TGTGCCAGCGGGGAGGACCTGGGGAACACTGAAGCTTTCTTT | CASGEDLGNTEAFF